This record covers a single TCR beta chain. Its antigen is unidentified. These data belong to a study of post-analysis software for immune sequencing data. At the level of the study: Both relapsing-remitting and secondary progressive multiple sclerosis featured among the disease courses, as did progressive-relapsing multiple sclerosis.

cDNA libraries of TCR beta carried unique molecular identifiers. Input of about 0.85 to 10 million T cells yielded 500,000 to 550,000 cDNA molecules. TCRdb re-analysed the PCR reads in MiXCR, keeping a single row per CDR3 protein. The table includes 500,000 to 600,000 distinct CDR3 sequences, roughly 46% detected once. The germline V gene encodes CDR1 LGHNA and CDR2 YNFKEQ. V shed 0 bases and J shed 0 bases, with 12 bases lying between them. CDR3 length: 17 amino acids. Overall study findings and caveats: Versus controls, multiple sclerosis patients showed significantly lower diversity (normalized Chao1). Among roughly 5 TRBV segments more frequent in patients than controls were TRBV5-6, TRBV5-1 and TRBV20-1.

This TCR was recovered from a girl aged 5-17 years with multiple sclerosis. Source material: blood. V is TRBV4-2 and J is TRBJ2-1; D not certain. Here the CDR3 reads CASSQDPGWSSYNEQFF. In nucleotides, the CDR3 is TGTGCCAGCAGCCAAGATCCAGGCTGGAGCTCCTACAATGAGCAGTTCTTC.